The clone carrying this T cell receptor (beta chain) was counted between two and nine times. Its matching antigen is unknown. The PCR employed 60 Vbeta primers together with 13 Jbeta primers. Produced via immunoSEQ multiplex PCR; TCRdb's table is partial and in-frame only. Of 97,000 or so clones in the sample, around 10% were seen once. The data were taken from a study of cytomegalovirus exposure and HLA in healthy donors. Study-wide results and limits: A link between a missense DCLRE1C variant and TCR beta V- and J-gene trimming emerged from a later analysis. When the data were analyzed later, several of the most significant clusters appeared to be linked to common viral pathogens.

The CDR3 consists of 16 residues. V shed 5 bases and J shed 2 bases, with 18 bases lying between them. Germline CDR1 MDHEN, CDR2 SYDVKM. The source is a man in his forties or fifties in good health and CMV-seropositive. The chain employs TRBV28 and TRBJ1-2, with a tentative D call TRBD1 (6 bases). The material sequenced was PBMCs. The CDR3 loop is CASSIGQTTLNYGYTF. CDR3 DNA sequence: TGTGCCAGCAGTATTGGACAGACGACCCTAAACTATGGCTACACCTTC.